This T cell receptor (beta chain) was sequenced for a study of cytomegalovirus exposure and HLA in healthy donors. Notes on the study in general: Later on, a genetic analysis was performed. It linked a missense variant in DCLRE1C with V- and J-gene trimming of TCR beta. Some V segments could not be told apart, so they were left out, TRBV6-2 and TRBV6-3 among them. Rates of TCR association differed by HLA locus in a later analysis, with DRB1 highest and HLA-C lowest.

CDR1 is SGHKS, CDR2 YYEKEE, per germline (reference sequence). CDR3 length: 13 residues. Trimming took 3 bases from V and 1 from J; bases not matched to a gene: 0. PCR used 60 Vbeta primers and 13 Jbeta primers. Per the study methods: Among the unique TCR beta chains that a later analysis counted, about 86 million in all, about 12 million were shared. Produced via immunoSEQ multiplex PCR; TCRdb's table is partial and in-frame only. V, J and clone size were drawn from that table, and D and trimming were deduced from the DNA. The sample has 180,000 or so clones; over 75% are singletons. On this clone: Its antigen is not known.

This receptor was obtained from a man aged 45-65 years in good health and CMV-seropositive. This chain links TRBV5-5 with TRBJ2-5, with 7 bases that match TRBD1. Sequenced input: PBMCs. The CDR3 DNA sequence: TGTGCCAGCAGCTACAGGGGCCAAGAGACCCAGTACTTC. Residues: CASSYRGQETQYF.